This is a list of T cell receptor beta chains from one sample in a study of shared clonotypes between healthy human individuals. TCRdb's copy holds only in-frame clones and misses some; the assay was immunoSEQ multiplex PCR. Here the sample spans about 2.1 million clones, 93% being singletons. Sequencing was performed on naive CD8+ T cells from PBMCs. The receptor set was obtained from a young man in good health. Some clones in this sample may be carry-over from other donors' samples. The CDR3 runs from the conserved cysteine through the conserved F or W. Fields, in order: J gene, V gene, clone size, D gene, CDR3 protein, CDR3 DNA. A D gene is named only where the DNA matches it firmly. Part of the rows lack a size; the others show once, few, many or a class for expanded clones.

j_call: TRBJ1-1
v_call: TRBV5-6
clone_size: .
d_call: .
cdr3_aa: CASSLAPGVGTEAFF
cdr3_nt: TGTGCCAGCAGCTTGGCACCGGGGGTGGGAACTGAAGCTTTCTTT

j_call: TRBJ2-1
v_call: TRBV11-3
clone_size: .
d_call: .
cdr3_aa: CASSPGRGQLYNEQFF
cdr3_nt: TGTGCCAGCAGCCCGGGGCGGGGACAGCTTTACAATGAGCAGTTCTTC

j_call: TRBJ2-1
v_call: TRBV27
clone_size: .
d_call: .
cdr3_aa: CATQRVPGGHNEQFF
cdr3_nt: TGTGCCACCCAGCGGGTTCCTGGCGGACACAATGAGCAGTTCTTC

j_call: TRBJ2-5
v_call: TRBV27
clone_size: .
d_call: .
cdr3_aa: CASSHYQNSEETQYF
cdr3_nt: TGTGCCAGCAGTCATTACCAAAACAGCGAAGAGACCCAGTACTTC

j_call: TRBJ2-1
v_call: TRBV27
clone_size: .
d_call: .
cdr3_aa: CASSLFASYNEQFF
cdr3_nt: TGTGCCAGCAGTTTATTCGCCAGCTACAATGAGCAGTTCTTC

j_call: TRBJ1-2
v_call: TRBV23-1
clone_size: .
d_call: .
cdr3_aa: CASSQKYYGYTF
cdr3_nt: TGCGCCAGCAGTCAAAAGTACTATGGCTACACCTTC

j_call: TRBJ2-7
v_call: TRBV15
clone_size: .
d_call: .
cdr3_aa: CATSRTLRLVDYEQYF
cdr3_nt: TGTGCCACCAGCAGGACCTTAAGACTAGTTGACTACGAGCAGTACTTC

j_call: TRBJ2-1
v_call: TRBV9
clone_size: .
d_call: TRBD2
cdr3_aa: CASSPPSGSTYNEQFF
cdr3_nt: TGTGCCAGCAGCCCCCCTAGCGGGAGTACCTACAATGAGCAGTTCTTC

j_call: TRBJ1-5
v_call: TRBV9
clone_size: .
d_call: .
cdr3_aa: CASSAEGGRQPQHF
cdr3_nt: TGTGCCAGCAGCGCAGAAGGGGGGCGTCAGCCCCAGCATTTT

j_call: TRBJ1-1
v_call: TRBV11-2
clone_size: .
d_call: .
cdr3_aa: CASSPDKTATRTEAFF
cdr3_nt: TGTGCCAGCAGCCCGGATAAAACAGCAACGAGGACTGAAGCTTTCTTT

j_call: TRBJ1-4
v_call: TRBV7-9
clone_size: .
d_call: .
cdr3_aa: CASSLVFTKANEKLFF
cdr3_nt: TGTGCCAGCAGCTTAGTTTTCACGAAGGCTAATGAAAAACTGTTTTTT

j_call: TRBJ1-1
v_call: TRBV2
clone_size: .
d_call: TRBD1
cdr3_aa: CASSTGGADTEAFF
cdr3_nt: TGTGCCAGCAGTACAGGGGGCGCGGACACTGAAGCTTTCTTT

j_call: TRBJ2-1
v_call: TRBV7-2
clone_size: .
d_call: .
cdr3_aa: CASSEGPRGSSYNEQFF
cdr3_nt: TGTGCCAGCAGCGAGGGGCCCCGGGGGAGCTCCTACAATGAGCAGTTCTTC

j_call: TRBJ2-5
v_call: TRBV10-3
clone_size: once
d_call: .
cdr3_aa: CAISEGRVKTQETQYF
cdr3_nt: TGTGCCATCAGTGAGGGTCGCGTAAAAACTCAAGAGACCCAGTACTTC

j_call: TRBJ2-1
v_call: TRBV28
clone_size: .
d_call: TRBD2
cdr3_aa: CASSMGLARPYNEQFF
cdr3_nt: TGTGCCAGCAGTATGGGACTAGCGAGACCCTACAATGAGCAGTTCTTC

j_call: TRBJ2-7
v_call: TRBV10-1
clone_size: .
d_call: .
cdr3_aa: CASSEKGSNYEQYF
cdr3_nt: TGCGCCAGCAGTGAGAAGGGCAGTAACTACGAGCAGTACTTC

j_call: TRBJ2-1
v_call: TRBV2
clone_size: .
d_call: .
cdr3_aa: CASKGRGDNEQFF
cdr3_nt: TGTGCCAGCAAGGGCAGGGGGGACAATGAGCAGTTCTTC

j_call: TRBJ2-1
v_call: TRBV5-4
clone_size: once
d_call: TRBD2
cdr3_aa: CASSSLGLAGNEQFF
cdr3_nt: TGTGCCAGCAGCAGCCTGGGACTAGCAGGCAATGAGCAGTTCTTC

j_call: TRBJ2-3
v_call: TRBV28
clone_size: .
d_call: TRBD1
cdr3_aa: CASSRQGQGSGDTQYF
cdr3_nt: TGTGCCAGCAGTCGCCAGGGACAGGGGTCCGGAGATACGCAGTATTTT

j_call: TRBJ1-2
v_call: TRBV27
clone_size: once
d_call: .
cdr3_aa: CASSLGREYYGYTF
cdr3_nt: TGTGCCAGCAGTTTGGGCAGGGAGTACTATGGCTACACCTTC

j_call: TRBJ1-1
v_call: TRBV28
clone_size: .
d_call: TRBD1
cdr3_aa: CASSLAGTGNTEAFF
cdr3_nt: TGTGCCAGCAGTTTAGCGGGGACAGGGAATACTGAAGCTTTCTTT

j_call: TRBJ2-7
v_call: TRBV19
clone_size: .
d_call: TRBD1
cdr3_aa: CASSRTGASYEQYF
cdr3_nt: TGTGCCAGTAGTAGGACAGGGGCCTCCTACGAGCAGTACTTC

j_call: TRBJ2-5
v_call: TRBV7-3
clone_size: .
d_call: .
cdr3_aa: CASSPPGEETQYF
cdr3_nt: TGTGCCAGCAGCCCGCCGGGGGAAGAGACCCAGTACTTC

j_call: TRBJ2-6
v_call: TRBV9
clone_size: .
d_call: .
cdr3_aa: CASSAYSGANVLTF
cdr3_nt: TGTGCCAGCAGCGCGTACTCTGGGGCCAACGTCCTGACTTTC

j_call: TRBJ2-2
v_call: TRBV5-4
clone_size: .
d_call: TRBD2
cdr3_aa: CASSRAGLNTGELFF
cdr3_nt: TGTGCCAGCAGTCGAGCGGGACTGAACACCGGGGAGCTGTTTTTT

j_call: TRBJ2-1
v_call: TRBV4-3
clone_size: .
d_call: TRBD1
cdr3_aa: CASSHGTASYNEQFF
cdr3_nt: TGCGCCAGCAGCCACGGGACAGCCTCCTACAATGAGCAGTTCTTC

j_call: TRBJ1-5
v_call: TRBV27
clone_size: .
d_call: .
cdr3_aa: CASSLSGGYQPQHF
cdr3_nt: TGTGCCAGCAGTTTATCGGGGGGATATCAGCCCCAGCATTTT

j_call: TRBJ2-2
v_call: TRBV1
clone_size: .
d_call: .
cdr3_aa: CTSGPRAGWTGELFF
cdr3_nt: TGCACCAGCGGACCCCGAGCGGGATGGACCGGGGAGCTGTTTTTT

j_call: TRBJ1-2
v_call: TRBV2
clone_size: .
d_call: .
cdr3_aa: CASSSTTRARDGYTF
cdr3_nt: TGTGCCAGCAGTTCGACGACACGCGCCAGGGATGGCTACACCTTC

j_call: TRBJ2-2
v_call: TRBV2
clone_size: .
d_call: TRBD1
cdr3_aa: CASRDRGNTGELFF
cdr3_nt: TGTGCCAGCAGGGACAGGGGTAACACCGGGGAGCTGTTTTTT

j_call: TRBJ1-1
v_call: TRBV29-1
clone_size: .
d_call: TRBD1
cdr3_aa: CSVEATRGRAFF
cdr3_nt: TGCAGCGTTGAAGCTACTAGGGGGCGAGCTTTCTTT

j_call: TRBJ2-5
v_call: TRBV28
clone_size: .
d_call: .
cdr3_aa: CASSLRGGETQYF
cdr3_nt: TGTGCCAGCAGTTTGAGGGGTGGGGAGACCCAGTACTTC

j_call: TRBJ2-5
v_call: TRBV5-5
clone_size: .
d_call: .
cdr3_aa: CASSLDGTQETQYF
cdr3_nt: TGTGCCAGCAGCCTGGATGGAACCCAAGAGACCCAGTACTTC

j_call: TRBJ2-2
v_call: TRBV29-1
clone_size: .
d_call: .
cdr3_aa: CSVGGVGPTGELFF
cdr3_nt: TGCAGCGTTGGGGGGGTAGGGCCCACCGGGGAGCTGTTTTTT

j_call: TRBJ2-1
v_call: TRBV6-5
clone_size: .
d_call: .
cdr3_aa: CASSLDSSSYNEQFF
cdr3_nt: TGTGCCAGCAGCCTAGACTCGAGCTCCTACAATGAGCAGTTCTTC

j_call: TRBJ2-7
v_call: TRBV5-1
clone_size: .
d_call: .
cdr3_aa: CASSLRSSSYEQYF
cdr3_nt: TGCGCCAGCAGCTTGCGTTCAAGCTCCTACGAGCAGTACTTC

j_call: TRBJ2-3
v_call: TRBV28
clone_size: .
d_call: .
cdr3_aa: CASSLLPRITDTQYF
cdr3_nt: TGTGCCAGCAGTCTACTCCCCCGGATCACAGATACGCAGTATTTT

j_call: TRBJ2-7
v_call: TRBV6-6
clone_size: .
d_call: .
cdr3_aa: CASSWIREMICEQYF
cdr3_nt: TGTGCCAGCAGTTGGATCAGGGAGATGATCTGCGAGCAGTACTTC

j_call: TRBJ2-7
v_call: TRBV4-1
clone_size: .
d_call: .
cdr3_aa: CASSQVGRSNEQYF
cdr3_nt: TGCGCCAGCAGCCAAGTCGGGCGGAGCAACGAGCAGTACTTC

j_call: TRBJ1-6
v_call: TRBV30
clone_size: .
d_call: TRBD1
cdr3_aa: CAWSVNRGNSPLHF
cdr3_nt: TGTGCCTGGAGTGTAAACAGGGGTAATTCACCCCTCCACTTT

j_call: TRBJ2-1
v_call: TRBV19
clone_size: .
d_call: TRBD2
cdr3_aa: CASTLWGGNYNEQFF
cdr3_nt: TGTGCCAGTACCCTCTGGGGAGGGAACTACAATGAGCAGTTCTTC

j_call: TRBJ1-2
v_call: TRBV13
clone_size: .
d_call: .
cdr3_aa: CASTLRAALYGYTF
cdr3_nt: TGTGCCAGCACTCTTCGGGCCGCACTCTATGGCTACACCTTC

j_call: TRBJ2-7
v_call: TRBV9
clone_size: .
d_call: TRBD2
cdr3_aa: CASSVEGLAYEQYF
cdr3_nt: TGTGCCAGCAGCGTTGAAGGACTAGCGTACGAGCAGTACTTC

j_call: TRBJ2-1
v_call: TRBV4-3
clone_size: .
d_call: TRBD2
cdr3_aa: CASSQGLAGGPSYNEQFF
cdr3_nt: TGCGCCAGCAGCCAAGGACTAGCGGGAGGGCCCTCCTACAATGAGCAGTTCTTC

j_call: TRBJ2-3
v_call: TRBV27
clone_size: .
d_call: .
cdr3_aa: CASSFRATDTQYF
cdr3_nt: TGTGCCAGCAGTTTCAGGGCCACAGATACGCAGTATTTT